The following is a TCR beta chain sequence with its context. The specificity of this receptor is unknown. Base quality data are lacking; no much larger clone is found one base away. The data were obtained in a study of radiotherapy plus CTLA-4 blockade in lung cancer listed by TCRdb under 2018. At the level of the whole study: Among the enrolled patients, approximately 18% had an objective response, and about 29% reached disease control.

What the authors observed across the whole study: After treatment with radiotherapy and ipilimumab, TCR clones that originated in tumors expanded in peripheral blood. The strongest predictors of response, as reported, were early dynamic changes in blood T cell clones along with a rise in serum interferon-beta after radiation.

The CDR3 contains 12 residues, cysteine and phenylalanine counted. Of all the DNA, just the CDR3 is kept, 36 bases in frame from base 1. V is shortened by 6 bases, J by 8 bases, and the region joining them spans 13 bases. The germline V gene sets CDR1 to MNHEY and CDR2 to SVGAGI. The library was made by the immunoSEQ multiplex PCR assay. TCRdb took this table from immuneACCESS and kept in-frame rearrangements with V and J called. Such tables lack part of the clones; where checked against another copy, unresolved V genes explain under half of the gap, and the rest is unexplained. This sample has around 90,000 clones in its table, and about four fifths of those were observed once. The leading ten clones occupy 13% to 15% of the sample. The study evaluated CTLA-4 blockade (ipilimumab) given together with focal radiation therapy in patients who had chemo-refractory metastatic non-small-cell lung cancer.

The sequencing used peripheral blood, collected from a patient treated with radiotherapy plus ipilimumab. This receptor was taken from a human donor with non-small cell lung cancer that progressed on radiotherapy plus ipilimumab. Recombination connected TRBV6-5 to TRBJ1-2; TRBD1 is perhaps the D gene, given 5 matching bases. The nucleotide sequence is given as TGTGCCAGCAGAACCCCAGGGAGAGGCTACACCTTC. It translates as CASRTPGRGYTF.